A selection of T cell receptor beta chains follows, all from one sample in a study of CD8+ T cells in alopecia areata. TCRdb's copy holds only in-frame clones and misses some; the assay was immunoSEQ multiplex PCR. Seen here are 130,000 or so clones, roughly 86% observed once, and the top ten hold approximately 13%. This material consisted of CD8+ T cells sorted from blood, taken at week 4, from a patient treated with tofacitinib. The receptors originated from a human donor with alopecia areata. Each CDR3 is given with its conserved first and last residue. The order of the fields is clone size, V gene, CDR3 protein. A row's size may be missing; if present it is once, few, many or a size class.

once,TRBV7-3,CASSSSGTSGFTGELFF
NA,TRBV27,CASSPLSGNTIYF
NA,TRBV9,CASSVGDSGAQETQYF
NA,TRBV7-7,CASSFEYQETQYF
NA,TRBV6-5,CASSYGTEAYEQYF
NA,TRBV2,CASSAEPDSSYEQYF
once,TRBV27,CASSFRRYQETQYF
NA,TRBV7-8,CASSWGTAMNTEAFF
NA,TRBV4-1,CASSPTGQGFLEQFF
few,TRBV19,CASSMRRWRRFLAKNIQYF
NA,TRBV9,CASSVASSTDTQYF
NA,TRBV27,CASSLAGVGNEQFF
NA,TRBV2,CASRPLTGLAGDSYNEQFF
NA,TRBV5-6,CASSLMLNSSTDTQYF
NA,TRBV6-6,CASSYSQGSRDEQYF
NA,TRBV6-6,CASSYDGYTQYF
NA,TRBV15,CATAKGSGEQYF
NA,TRBV5-6,CASSLDRTGSREQYF
NA,TRBV9,CASSVHPGMSTDTQYF
NA,TRBV7-9,CASSQDAGIYTGELFF
NA,TRBV7-9,CASSFGRDEQYF
few,TRBV29-1,CSVETAGGLYEQYF
NA,TRBV29-1,CSVNEQIYGYTF
few,TRBV5-1,CASSTLGEDTDTQYF
NA,TRBV6-1,CASRTPRGRQPQHF
NA,TRBV27,CASSPSGYQPQHF
NA,TRBV2,CASLEPDRAYEQYF
medium-sized,TRBV6-4,CASSTGEYNEQFF
NA,TRBV5-6,CASSFGANYEQYF
NA,TRBV29-1,CSVEDPRQGDTGELFF
NA,TRBV29-1,CSVMVTTDTQYF
NA,TRBV5-4,CASSLDGGGYEQYF
NA,TRBV5-6,CASSLMTNTEAFF
NA,TRBV6-5,CASTDSSSTDTQYF
NA,TRBV2,CASSDWKRNQPQHF
NA,TRBV30,CAWSLTSGGTDTQYF
NA,TRBV7-2,CASSSQGLAPQETQYF
NA,TRBV6-5,CASSLPSGSYNEQFF
few,TRBV19,CASSIRQGGTEAFF
NA,TRBV2,CASSGDGRTLHF
NA,TRBV4-1,CASSHPTDRPYEQYF
NA,TRBV5-6,CASSLASGTSGTDTQYF
NA,TRBV29-1,CSARRGEEYGYTF
NA,TRBV4-1,CASSQDQSLEAFF
NA,TRBV29-1,CSVDSSRVYEQFF